Below are 21 T cell receptor beta chains sequenced from a single sample in a study of OX40 agonist ivuxolimab in advanced cancers. The protocol was immunoSEQ multiplex PCR, while the TCRdb copy is restricted to in-frame clones and leaves out a portion. The data show roughly 70,000 clones, about 85% seen once. Sequences were derived from CD4+ or CD8+ T cells sorted from blood, sampled in a trial of the OX40 agonist ivuxolimab. The receptors derive from an adult with an advanced solid tumor such as melanoma, head and neck, liver or kidney cancer.

The chain employs TRBV4-3 and TRBJ1-2, with TRBD1 as a possible D gene (5 bases). Deletions cut 0 bases from V and 4 bases from J, with 12 bases between. The CDR3 sequence is 15 residues long. CDR1 and CDR2 from the germline V gene are LGHNA and YSLEER. The CDR3 DNA is TGCGCCAGCAGCCAAGACGCAAGGGGCTTCTATGGCTACACCTTC. Its protein is CASSQDARGFYGYTF.

In this sample, this clone turned up once. The rearrangement joins TRBV5-1 to TRBJ1-5; D gene uncertain. The V end lost 4 bases, the J end lost 4 bases, and 12 bases lay between the germline ends. The CDR3 runs to 14 residues. Germline V gene lookup returns CDR1 SGHRS and CDR2 YFSETQ. CDR3 DNA: TGCGCCAGCAGCCCCTCCGGGGTGAATCAGCCCCAGCATTTT. Residues: CASSPSGVNQPQHF.

The CDR3: CANGGRADTQYF. CDR3 DNA sequence: TGTGCCAACGGGGGAAGGGCAGATACGCAGTATTTT. The chain carries TRBV2 and TRBJ2-3; tentatively, D is TRBD2 (6 bases). Germline CDR1 SNHLY, CDR2 FYNNEI. Trimming pared 10 bases from V and 4 bases from J, leaving 12 bases between. The CDR3 is 12 residues long.

The genes are TRBV7-2 and TRBJ1-4, with D possibly being TRBD1 (5 bases). The CDR3 is 14 residues long. V dropped 0 bases and J dropped 3 bases, with 5 bases sitting between them. Germline V lookup: CDR1 SGHTA, CDR2 FQGNSA. The CDR3 DNA sequence: TGTGCCAGCAGCTTAGCGGGGGCTAATGAAAAACTGTTTTTT. It is translated as CASSLAGANEKLFF.

The V gene is TRBV6-1, the J gene TRBJ1-5, with D perhaps TRBD1 (5 bases). Germline V CDR1 and CDR2: MNHNS, SASEGT. V was clipped by 2 bases and J by 7 bases, with 18 bases between them. CDR3 length: 16 amino acids. CDR3 region: CASSEWGWTSRQPQHF. Here the CDR3 DNA reads TGTGCCAGCAGTGAATGGGGGTGGACCTCACGACAGCCCCAGCATTTT.

V is TRBV4-1 and J is TRBJ2-1; 7 bases align to TRBD2. This CDR3 is built from 16 residues. J gave up 4 bases and V 4 bases, and 10 bases lay outside the gene matches. Germline lookup yields CDR1 MGHRA and CDR2 YSYEKL. The CDR3 protein is CASSLSGGRMYNEQFF. In DNA, the CDR3 is TGCGCCAGCAGCCTCAGTGGCGGGAGAATGTACAATGAGCAGTTCTTC.

A few counts support this clone. Here the CDR3 reads CASSLSLQGYNEQFF. The CDR3 bases are TGCGCCAGCAGCTTGTCCCTACAGGGGTACAATGAGCAGTTCTTC. J is TRBJ2-1 and V is TRBV5-1, with 7 positions matching TRBD1. Germline trimming cut 1 base from V and 4 bases from J; bases unmatched to any gene: 5. The germline gives CDR1 SGHRS, CDR2 YFSETQ. The CDR3 extends over 15 amino acids.

This clone was seen a handful of times. The rearrangement joins TRBV20-1 to TRBJ2-7, with 8 bases fitting TRBD1. Per germline, CDR1 DFQATT and CDR2 SNEGSKA (reference sequence). Germline trimming cut 4 bases from V and 5 bases from J; bases unmatched to any gene: 1. This CDR3 has 11 residues. In nucleotides, the CDR3 is TGCAGTGCTACAGGGGGCGACGAGCAGTACTTC. This encodes CSATGGDEQYF.

The rearrangement joins TRBV27 to TRBJ2-5, with 7 bases lining up with TRBD1. The tail of the sequence fits TRBJ2-7 better, so the J call may be wrong. This CDR3 has 14 amino acids. Germline V gives CDR1 MNHEY, CDR2 SMNVEV (reference sequence). DNA of the CDR3: TGTGCCAGCCGGGACAGCCGATTATCCTACGAGCAGTACTTC. It is translated as CASRDSRLSYEQYF.

The V call is TRBV5-1, the J call TRBJ2-1; D is unclear. This CDR3 has 12 residues. The germline V and J ends were trimmed by 5 bases and 12 bases, with 15 bases remaining between them. Germline V gene sequence: CDR1 SGHRS, CDR2 YFSETQ. CDR3 coding DNA: TGCGCCAGCAGTCAGGACGTTCAAGGGCAGTTCTTC. Translating gives CASSQDVQGQFF.

DNA of the CDR3: TGTGCCAGCAGCCCGCCCCCGGGGGCAGATACGCAGTATTTT. Translated: CASSPPPGADTQYF. This chain links TRBV11-2 with TRBJ2-3, with D possibly TRBD2 on 6 matching bases. The CDR3 extends over 14 amino acids. V lost 5 bases and J 4 bases, leaving 13 bases between the germline ends. Germline V gene lookup returns CDR1 SGHAT and CDR2 FQNNGV.

The chain couples TRBV18 to TRBJ1-1; possibly TRBD1 for D (5 bases). V shed 2 bases and J shed 1 base, with 8 bases lying between them. The germline V gene encodes CDR1 KGHSH and CDR2 LQKENI. CDR3 length equals 14 residues. The CDR3 nucleotides read TGTGCCAGCTCACCATCGGGGGGGAACACTGAAGCTTTCTTT. Translated, it gives CASSPSGGNTEAFF.

The chain combines TRBV19 with TRBJ1-5; D possibly corresponds to TRBD1 (5 bases). Looked up from germline, CDR1 is LNHDA and CDR2 is SQIVND (reference sequence). V lost 5 bases and J 6 bases, leaving 14 bases between the germline ends. The CDR3 totals 14 residues. CDR3 coding DNA: TGTGCCAGTAGTTCGTCGCAGGGCGGTCAGCCCCAGCATTTT. As protein: CASSSSQGGQPQHF.

This rearrangement joins TRBV28 to TRBJ2-5; either TRBD1 or TRBD2 may supply D (6 bases each). The DNA end favors TRBJ2-7, so the J call may be wrong. Germline CDR1 reads MDHEN; CDR2 reads SYDVKM. The length of the CDR3 is 15 residues. CDR3 nucleotides: TGTGCCAGCCTTTTGTCGGGGGCGCAGGCCTACGAGCAGTACTTC. Translated, it gives CASLLSGAQAYEQYF.

V gene TRBV7-2 combines with J gene TRBJ2-1; no clear D. Germline CDR1 and CDR2: SGHTA and FQGNSA. Trimming shortened V by 0 bases and J by 9 bases, and 6 bases separated the two germline ends. This CDR3 contains 12 residues. CDR3 amino acids: CASSLAVGEQFF. DNA for the CDR3: TGTGCCAGCAGCTTAGCTGTAGGTGAGCAGTTCTTC. Using reference TRBV7-2 and TRBJ2-1 for the parts outside the CDR3, the full variable domain is GAGVSQSPSNKVTEKGKDVELRCDPISGHTALYWYRQSLGQGLEFLIYFQGNSAPDKSGLPSDRFSAERTGGSVSTLTIQRTQQEDSAVYLCASSLAVGEQFFGPGTRLTVL.

A single count supports this clone. The chain employs TRBV5-5 and TRBJ1-4; D call uncertain. V lost 0 bases and J lost 7, with 19 bases in between. Germline lookup yields CDR1 SGHKS and CDR2 YYEKEE (reference sequence). This CDR3 contains 17 residues. CDR3 amino acids: CASSLGQGRPGSEKLFF. Here the CDR3 DNA reads TGTGCCAGCAGCTTGGGTCAAGGTCGCCCGGGGAGTGAAAAACTGTTTTTT.

Note on this clone: At one boundary the junction diverges from the germline segment, which might be a read error. The chain joins TRBV7-7 to TRBJ2-1; 16 bases are shared with TRBD2. The CDR3 spans 19 residues. Germline loops: CDR1 SSHAT, CDR2 FNYEAQ (reference sequence). CDR3 DNA sequence: TGTGCTAGCAGCTCCCTCCCCGGGACTAGCGGGGGGGGATACAATGAGCAGTTCTTC. It codes for CASSSLPGTSGGGYNEQFF. The whole variable domain, remainder taken from reference TRBV7-7 and TRBJ2-1, is GAGVSQSPRYKVTKRGQDVTLRCDPISSHATLYWYQQALGQGPEFLTYFNYEAQPDKSGLPSDRFSAERPEGSISTLTIQRTEQRDSAMYRCASSSLPGTSGGGYNEQFFGPGTRLTVL.

V is TRBV18 and J is TRBJ1-5, with 7 bases aligning to TRBD1. J lost 1 base, V lost 4 bases, and 4 bases had no gene match. The CDR3 has 15 residues. From germline, CDR1 is KGHSH and CDR2 LQKENI. The DNA for the CDR3 is TGTGCCAGCTCACAGGGGACAGACAGCAATCAGCCCCAGCATTTT. This encodes CASSQGTDSNQPQHF.

This clone was seen only once. The chain joins TRBV10-1 to TRBJ2-7, with 7 bases matching TRBD1. The CDR3 is 15 amino acids. The J segment lost 5 bases and the V segment lost 0 bases, leaving 7 bases of the junction unmatched. Germline values: CDR1 WNHNN, CDR2 SYGVQD (reference sequence). The CDR3 loop is CASSESKTGVHEQYF. The CDR3 DNA sequence: TGCGCCAGCAGTGAGTCGAAAACAGGGGTCCACGAGCAGTACTTC.

CDR3 DNA sequence: TGTGCCAGCAGCTTAGGGGGCGCGTACGCTGAAGCTTTCTTT. Its protein product is CASSLGGAYAEAFF. This chain links TRBV11-3 with TRBJ1-1; possible D gene TRBD1, 5 bases. The CDR3 is 14 residues long. Trimming took 1 base from V and 6 from J, leaving 12 bases between them. Germline lookup yields CDR1 SGHNT and CDR2 YENEEA.

CDR3 amino acids: CAWRGRGTSTGELFF. DNA for the CDR3: TGTGCCTGGAGAGGCAGGGGGACGAGTACCGGGGAGCTGTTTTTT. V is TRBV30 and J is TRBJ2-2; 7 bases fit TRBD1. This CDR3 spans 15 amino acids. The junction had 9 bases not matched to a gene; V was cut back by 3 bases and J by 5 bases. CDR1 is GTSNPN, CDR2 SVGIG, per germline (reference sequence).